This T cell receptor (beta chain) is from a study of blood T cell repertoires in COVID-19. Across the study: The origin of the acute and convalescent COVID-19 samples was the United States, Italy and Spain. Nucleic acid was either cDNA or gDNA, and it came from T cells, B-cell-depleted T cells, or PBMCs.

Trimming stripped 2 bases from V and 1 base from J, with 8 bases between. The CDR3 covers 14 residues. Germline CDR1 reads MGHRA; CDR2 reads YSYEKL. As processed by the authors: Reference gene primer amplification gave estimated nucleated cell counts. Some clones are missing from TCRdb's copy, which holds only in-frame ones; the method was immunoSEQ multiplex PCR. V and J calls and clone size are those listed in that table; D and trimming were worked out from the DNA. Of tens of thousands of clones in the sample, just over 85% are singletons; the top ten hold roughly 8.1%. Specimen: peripheral blood. This sequence joins TRBV4-1 and TRBJ2-5; D gene uncertain. The sequence derives from a woman in her seventies with acute or convalescent COVID-19. CDR3 amino acids: CASSQRVTQETQYF. The CDR3 nucleotides read TGCGCCAGCAGCCAACGCGTAACCCAAGAGACCCAGTACTTC.